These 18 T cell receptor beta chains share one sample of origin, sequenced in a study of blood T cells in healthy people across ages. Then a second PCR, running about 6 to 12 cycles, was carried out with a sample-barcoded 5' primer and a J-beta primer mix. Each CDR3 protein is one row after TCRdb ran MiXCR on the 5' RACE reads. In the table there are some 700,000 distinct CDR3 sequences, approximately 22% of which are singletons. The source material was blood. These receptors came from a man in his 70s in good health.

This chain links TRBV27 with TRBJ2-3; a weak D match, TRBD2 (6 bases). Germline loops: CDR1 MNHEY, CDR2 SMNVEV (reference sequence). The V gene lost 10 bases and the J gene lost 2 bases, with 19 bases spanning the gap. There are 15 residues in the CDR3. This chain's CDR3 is CATHRPGEVTDTQYF. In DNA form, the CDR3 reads TGTGCCACTCACAGACCGGGGGAGGTCACAGATACGCAGTATTTT.

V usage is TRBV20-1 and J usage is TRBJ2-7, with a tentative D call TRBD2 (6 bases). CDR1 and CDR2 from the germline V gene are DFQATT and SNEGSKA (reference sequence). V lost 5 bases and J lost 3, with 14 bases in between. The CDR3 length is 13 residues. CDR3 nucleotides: TGCAGTGCTTCCCTAGCGCCGGACTACGAGCAGTACTTC. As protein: CSASLAPDYEQYF.

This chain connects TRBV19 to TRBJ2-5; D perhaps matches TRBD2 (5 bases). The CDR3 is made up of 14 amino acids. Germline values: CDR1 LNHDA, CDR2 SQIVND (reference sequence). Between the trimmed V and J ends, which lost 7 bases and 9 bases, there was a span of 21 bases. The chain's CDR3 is CASTPSPEGRAQYF. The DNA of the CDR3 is TGTGCCAGTACCCCATCCCCCGAGGGTCGGGCCCAGTACTTC.

CDR3 amino acids: CASSFRAREAGELFF. CDR3 nucleotide sequence: TGTGCCAGCAGTTTTAGGGCTAGGGAGGCCGGGGAGCTGTTTTTT. The chain recombines TRBV12-3 or TRBV12-4 with TRBJ2-2; weak D call: TRBD2 (6 bases). CDR3 length: 15 amino acids. Trimming took off 3 bases at V and 6 bases at J, with 14 bases between the two ends.

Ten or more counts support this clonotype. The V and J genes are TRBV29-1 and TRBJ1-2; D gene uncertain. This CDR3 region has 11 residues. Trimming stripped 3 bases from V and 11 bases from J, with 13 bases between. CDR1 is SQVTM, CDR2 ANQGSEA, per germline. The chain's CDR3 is CSVEAASEYTF. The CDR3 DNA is TGCAGCGTTGAGGCAGCTTCCGAATACACCTTC. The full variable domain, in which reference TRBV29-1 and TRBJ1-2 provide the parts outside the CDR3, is SAVISQKPSRDICQRGTSLTIQCQVDSQVTMMFWYRQQPGQSLTLIATANQGSEATYESGFVIDKFPISRPNLTFSTLTVSNMSPEDSSIYLCSVEAASEYTFGSGTRLTVV.

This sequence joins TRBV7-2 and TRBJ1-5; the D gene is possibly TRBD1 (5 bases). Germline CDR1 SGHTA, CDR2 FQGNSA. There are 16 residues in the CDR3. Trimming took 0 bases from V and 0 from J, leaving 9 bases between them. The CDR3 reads CASSLASGLSNQPQHF. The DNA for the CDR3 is TGTGCCAGCAGCTTAGCGTCAGGGCTTAGCAATCAGCCCCAGCATTTT.

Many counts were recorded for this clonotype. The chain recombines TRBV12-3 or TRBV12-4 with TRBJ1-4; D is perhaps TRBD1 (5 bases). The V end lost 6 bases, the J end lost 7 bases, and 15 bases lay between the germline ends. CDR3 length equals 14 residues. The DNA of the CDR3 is TGTGCCAGCAGCAAACGGGGGGTGGGTGAAAAACTGTTTTTT. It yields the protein CASSKRGVGEKLFF.

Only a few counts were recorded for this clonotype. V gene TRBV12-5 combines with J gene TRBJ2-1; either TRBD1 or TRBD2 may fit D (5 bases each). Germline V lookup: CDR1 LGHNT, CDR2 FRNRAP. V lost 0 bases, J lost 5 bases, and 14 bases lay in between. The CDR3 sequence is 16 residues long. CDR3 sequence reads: CASGLVLCRGDNEQFF. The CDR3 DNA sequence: TGTGCTAGTGGTTTGGTATTGTGTCGGGGCGACAATGAGCAGTTCTTC.

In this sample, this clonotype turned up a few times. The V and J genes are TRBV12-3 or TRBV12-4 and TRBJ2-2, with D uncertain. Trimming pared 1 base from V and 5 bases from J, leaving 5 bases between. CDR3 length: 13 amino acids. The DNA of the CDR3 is TGTGCCAGCAGTTTAGGGTGGACCGGGGAGCTGTTTTTT. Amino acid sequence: CASSLGWTGELFF.

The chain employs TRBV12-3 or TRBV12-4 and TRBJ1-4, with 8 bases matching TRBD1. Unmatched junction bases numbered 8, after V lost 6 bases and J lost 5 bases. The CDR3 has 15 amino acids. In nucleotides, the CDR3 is TGTGCCAGCAGCTACTGGGGACAGGAGAATGAAAAACTGTTTTTT. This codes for CASSYWGQENEKLFF.

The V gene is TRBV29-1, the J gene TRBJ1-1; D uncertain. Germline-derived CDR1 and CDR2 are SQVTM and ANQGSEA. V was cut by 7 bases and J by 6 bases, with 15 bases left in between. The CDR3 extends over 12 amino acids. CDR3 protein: CSASVSTPEAFF. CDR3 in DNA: TGCAGCGCGTCAGTCTCGACCCCTGAAGCTTTCTTT. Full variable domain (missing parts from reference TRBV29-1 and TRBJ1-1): SAVISQKPSRDICQRGTSLTIQCQVDSQVTMMFWYRQQPGQSLTLIATANQGSEATYESGFVIDKFPISRPNLTFSTLTVSNMSPEDSSIYLCSASVSTPEAFFGQGTRLTVV.

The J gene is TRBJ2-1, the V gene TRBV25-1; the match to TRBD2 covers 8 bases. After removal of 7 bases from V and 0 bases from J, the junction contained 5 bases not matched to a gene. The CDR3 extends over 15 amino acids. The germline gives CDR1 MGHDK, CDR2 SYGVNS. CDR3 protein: CASKLADSSYNEQFF. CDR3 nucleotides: TGTGCCAGCAAACTAGCGGATAGCTCCTACAATGAGCAGTTCTTC.

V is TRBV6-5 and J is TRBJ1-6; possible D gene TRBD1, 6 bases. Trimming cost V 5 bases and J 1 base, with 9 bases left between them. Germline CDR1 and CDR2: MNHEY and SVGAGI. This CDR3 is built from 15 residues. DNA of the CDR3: TGTGCCAGCAGTACAGGGTTGTCCTATAATTCACCCCTCCACTTT. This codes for CASSTGLSYNSPLHF.

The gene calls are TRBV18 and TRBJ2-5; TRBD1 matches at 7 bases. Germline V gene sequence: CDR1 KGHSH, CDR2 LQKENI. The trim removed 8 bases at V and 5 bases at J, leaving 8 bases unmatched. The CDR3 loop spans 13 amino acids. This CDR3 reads CASQHRGEETQYF. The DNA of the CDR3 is TGTGCCAGCCAACACAGGGGAGAGGAGACCCAGTACTTC. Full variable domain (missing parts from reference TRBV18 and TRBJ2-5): NAGVMQNPRHLVRRRGQEARLRCSPMKGHSHVYWYRQLPEEGLKFMVYLQKENIIDESGMPKERFSAEFPKEGPSILRIQQVVRGDSAAYFCASQHRGEETQYFGPGTRLLVL.

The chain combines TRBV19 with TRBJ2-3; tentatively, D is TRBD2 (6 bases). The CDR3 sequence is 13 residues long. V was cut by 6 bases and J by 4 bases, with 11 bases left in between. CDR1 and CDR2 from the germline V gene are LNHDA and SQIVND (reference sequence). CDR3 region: CASRWLASDTQYF. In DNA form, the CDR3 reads TGTGCCAGTAGGTGGCTAGCGTCAGATACGCAGTATTTT.

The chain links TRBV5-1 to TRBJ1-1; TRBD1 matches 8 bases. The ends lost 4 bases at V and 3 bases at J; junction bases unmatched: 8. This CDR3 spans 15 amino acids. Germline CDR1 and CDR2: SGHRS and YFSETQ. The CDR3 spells CASSAGTGYDTEAFF. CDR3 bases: TGCGCCAGCAGCGCCGGGACAGGTTATGACACTGAAGCTTTCTTT. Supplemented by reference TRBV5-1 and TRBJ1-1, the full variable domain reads KAGVTQTPRYLIKTRGQQVTLSCSPISGHRSVSWYQQTPGQGLQFLFEYFSETQRNKGNFPGRFSGRQFSNSRSEMNVSTLELGDSALYLCASSAGTGYDTEAFFGQGTRLTVV.

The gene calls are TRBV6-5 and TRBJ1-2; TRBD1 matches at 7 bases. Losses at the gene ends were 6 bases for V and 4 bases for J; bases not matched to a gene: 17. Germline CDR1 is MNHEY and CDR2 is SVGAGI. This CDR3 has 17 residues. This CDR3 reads CASSSSSSGGSLYGYTF. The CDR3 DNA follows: TGTGCCAGCAGCTCCAGTTCCTCAGGGGGGTCGCTCTATGGCTACACCTTC.

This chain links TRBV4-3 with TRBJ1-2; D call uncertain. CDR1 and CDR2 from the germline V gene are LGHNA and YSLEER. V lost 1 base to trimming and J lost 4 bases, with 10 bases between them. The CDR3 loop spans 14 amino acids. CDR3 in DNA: TGCGCCAGCAGCCAAGTTGAGGCTGGCTATGGCTACACCTTC. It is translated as CASSQVEAGYGYTF.